This T cell receptor (beta chain) is from a study of beta chain features in type 1 diabetes. Study background: Healthy donors, compared against patients, showed similar age, gender and cell yields. Study findings and constraints: In comparison with healthy donors, patients had naive, central memory and Treg TCRB repertoires that appeared more similar. A possible short-template PCR bias applies equally to patients and controls.

Germline V CDR1 and CDR2: LNHDA, SQIVND (reference sequence). Trimming shortened V by 3 bases and J by 1 base, and 9 bases separated the two germline ends. The CDR3 is 14 residues long. Isolated RNA was reverse transcribed in full, so expressed TCRB transcripts were sequenced. Naive, central memory and regulatory T cell samples yielded around 3.4 million reads on average. The assay was immunoSEQ multiplex PCR, and TCRdb's table has in-frame clones only and misses some. The table records approximately 160,000 clones, under 9.5% of them present only once. As regards this clone: Its antigen is unknown.

V gene TRBV19 combines with J gene TRBJ1-1; D is possibly TRBD1 (5 bases). The sequenced sample was central memory CD4+ T cells from blood. The clonotype originates from a man between 18 and 35 years old in good health. The CDR3 here is CASSIPQGNTEAFF. In nucleotides, the CDR3 is TGTGCCAGTAGTATCCCTCAGGGGAACACTGAAGCTTTCTTT.